The clone carrying this T cell receptor beta chain was observed a handful of times. Its specificity is not known. The sample comes from a study of T cells after yellow fever vaccination. CDR1 and CDR2 (germline): DFQATT, SNEGSKA (reference sequence). V was clipped by 5 bases and J by 1 base, with 13 bases between them. The CDR3 runs 14 residues. Points from the study as a whole: Sorted repertoires could include abundant contaminating clonotypes from bulk cells. Just a small share of clonotypes turned up in the CD4 compartment as well as the CD8 compartment.

The study made its TCR cDNA through 5'RACE template switching. That step introduced a universal primer site along with UMIs. TCRdb independently ran MiXCR on the 5' RACE reads; one entry per CDR3 protein. The sample records just under 600,000 distinct CDR3 sequences, 13% being singletons. This receptor was taken from a man aged 25 to 45 who received the YFV17D yellow fever vaccine. Material: PBMCs, obtained on the day of the yellow fever booster vaccination. The rearrangement uses TRBV20-1 and TRBJ2-3, with D possibly matching TRBD2 (5 bases). In DNA, the CDR3 is TGCAGTGCTGGCCCCCAGCGGCGCACAGATACGCAGTATTTT. Translated, it gives CSAGPQRRTDTQYF.